This T cell receptor beta chain derives from a study of cytomegalovirus exposure and HLA in healthy donors. Sequenced by immunoSEQ multiplex PCR; TCRdb stores in-frame clones only, minus some. The sample records tens of thousands of clones, 90% being singletons. CDR1 is LNHDA, CDR2 SQIVND, per germline (reference sequence). Trimming took 4 bases from V and 7 from J, leaving 11 bases between them. The CDR3 is 12 amino acids. J is TRBJ2-7 and V is TRBV19; D possibly corresponds to TRBD2 (5 bases). The receptor was derived from a man younger than 35 in good health and CMV-seronegative. What was sequenced was PBMCs. CDR3 in amino acids: CASSRGRWEQYF. The CDR3 DNA reads TGTGCCAGTAGTAGAGGGCGGTGGGAGCAGTACTTC.